Listed here are 24 T cell receptor beta chains from one sample, sequenced in a study of cytomegalovirus exposure and HLA in healthy donors. This table comes from immunoSEQ multiplex PCR, and its TCRdb copy is limited to in-frame clones, with some not included. Here the sample spans more than 110,000 clones, 84% being singletons. The sequenced sample consisted of PBMCs. All receptors come from a woman in her thirties in good health and CMV-seronegative.

V is TRBV5-1 and J is TRBJ2-7; 8 nucleotides agree with TRBD2. This CDR3 is built from 17 residues. J was trimmed by 0 bases and V by 4 bases; bases with no gene match: 12. The germline V gene has CDR1 SGHRS and CDR2 YFSETQ. The CDR3 region has the DNA TGCGCCAGCAGCCGTAGAACGTCAGCGGGGGCCTCCTACGAGCAGTACTTC. Protein sequence: CASSRRTSAGASYEQYF.

The rearrangement links TRBV30 to TRBJ1-1, with D perhaps TRBD1 (5 bases). V was shortened by 4 bases and J by 4 bases, with 10 bases between the two germline ends. Germline V gene lookup returns CDR1 GTSNPN and CDR2 SVGIG (reference sequence). CDR3 length: 12 amino acids. CDR3 amino acids: CAWTAGPTEAFF. CDR3 DNA: TGTGCCTGGACCGCGGGGCCCACTGAAGCTTTCTTT.

The rearrangement uses TRBV7-9 and TRBJ1-2, with TRBD1 identical over 7 bases. V lost 5 bases, J lost 8 bases, and 17 bases stayed unmatched. Germline V CDR1 and CDR2: SEHNR, FQNEAQ (reference sequence). The CDR3 length is 16 residues. For the CDR3, the DNA is TGTGCCAGCAGCCACATCCGGGACAGATTTCTTTGGGGCTACACCTTC. This sequence encodes CASSHIRDRFLWGYTF.

The rearrangement uses TRBV6-5 and TRBJ2-7, with 10 bases that match TRBD1. Trimming removed 4 bases from V and 3 bases from J; junction bases left unmatched: 6. CDR3 length: 15 residues. Germline values: CDR1 MNHEY, CDR2 SVGAGI. The DNA for the CDR3 is TGTGCCAGCAGTTTCCGGGACAGGGGCCACTACGAGCAGTACTTC. Translating gives CASSFRDRGHYEQYF.

The chain employs TRBV5-1 and TRBJ1-4; D is perhaps TRBD1 (5 bases). CDR3 length equals 15 residues. Germline CDR1 is SGHRS and CDR2 is YFSETQ. V was clipped by 5 bases and J by 8 bases, with 19 bases between them. The CDR3 DNA is TGCGCCAGCAGGCCGGCGGAGCAGGGTGGAGAAAAACTGTTTTTT. Amino acids: CASRPAEQGGEKLFF.

This clone was detected only once. V usage is TRBV4-3 and J usage is TRBJ2-7, with D perhaps TRBD2 (5 bases). Trimming removed 3 bases at V and 6 bases at J, with 15 bases between. Germline CDR1 reads LGHNA; CDR2 reads YSLEER. CDR3 length equals 14 residues. The CDR3 protein is CASSQFLDAGEQYF. CDR3 in DNA: TGCGCCAGCAGCCAGTTTTTGGACGCGGGCGAGCAGTACTTC.

This clone was recorded once. V is TRBV7-9 and J is TRBJ2-7, with TRBD2 matching 10 bases. CDR1 SEHNR and CDR2 FQNEAQ come from the germline V gene (reference sequence). The V and J ends lost 5 bases and 5 bases, in that order; junction bases with no gene match: 21. The CDR3 extends over 19 amino acids. The CDR3 loop reads CASSPPGGSGGALLNEQYF. In DNA, the CDR3 is TGTGCCAGCAGCCCACCGGGGGGGAGCGGGGGGGCTCTTTTGAACGAGCAGTACTTC.

The rearrangement links TRBV4-1 to TRBJ2-3; D is possibly TRBD2 (5 bases). CDR1 and CDR2 from the germline V gene are MGHRA and YSYEKL. This CDR3 contains 14 residues. Deletions cut 4 bases from V and 4 bases from J, with 12 bases between. CDR3 in DNA: TGCGCCAGCAGCCTAACGCTGAGGGCAGATACGCAGTATTTT. It is translated as CASSLTLRADTQYF.

The chain has TRBV6-6 and TRBJ1-1; TRBD1 matches at 10 bases. Germline V lookup: CDR1 MNHNY, CDR2 SVGAGI (reference sequence). The CDR3 is made up of 13 amino acids. V trimming: 8 bases; J trimming: 3 bases; junction bases outside the gene matches: 3. The CDR3 loop is CASADRGDTEAFF. CDR3 bases: TGTGCCAGCGCGGACAGGGGGGACACTGAAGCTTTCTTT.

V usage is TRBV19 and J usage is TRBJ1-3; D remains ambiguous. V lost 8 bases and J 0 bases, leaving 11 bases between the germline ends. The CDR3 sequence is 14 residues long. Germline V gene lookup returns CDR1 LNHDA and CDR2 SQIVND (reference sequence). For the CDR3, the DNA is TGTGCCAGTCGGGAGGTCGGCTCTGGAAACACCATATATTTT. Translation gives CASREVGSGNTIYF.

CDR3: CATSRDRGQVITYEQYF. The CDR3 nucleotides are TGTGCCACCAGCAGAGATCGTGGACAGGTTATTACCTACGAGCAGTACTTC. This chain connects TRBV15 to TRBJ2-7; 7 bases match TRBD1. The CDR3 covers 17 residues. J was trimmed by 2 bases and V by 0 bases; bases with no gene match: 10. Germline CDR1 is LNHNV and CDR2 is YYDKDF (reference sequence).

The V call is TRBV19, the J call TRBJ2-1; TRBD2 aligns across 15 bases. V dropped 9 bases and J dropped 7; count of bases not matched to a gene: 10. The CDR3 is made up of 16 amino acids. Looked up from germline, CDR1 is LNHDA and CDR2 is SQIVND (reference sequence). CDR3 in amino acids: CASSGTSGGPGNEQFF. The DNA for the CDR3 is TGTGCCAGCTCCGGGACTAGCGGGGGGCCGGGGAATGAGCAGTTCTTC.

The gene calls are TRBV11-2 and TRBJ1-4; D possibly corresponds to TRBD1 (6 bases). V shed 3 bases and J shed 8 bases, with 10 bases lying between them. CDR3 size: 13 residues. CDR1 is SGHAT and CDR2 is FQNNGV in the germline V gene. The CDR3 region has the DNA TGTGCCAGCAGCTTTAGGGGGATAGAAAAACTGTTTTTT. Protein: CASSFRGIEKLFF.

The chain combines TRBV9 with TRBJ2-1; TRBD2 agrees at 11 bases. The CDR3 runs to 16 residues. Germline-derived CDR1 and CDR2 are SGDLS and YYNGEE. The ends lost 0 bases at V and 10 bases at J; junction bases unmatched: 9. The CDR3 loop is CASSVGVAGGRTEQFF. In nucleotides, the CDR3 is TGTGCCAGCAGCGTAGGAGTAGCGGGGGGGAGGACGGAGCAGTTCTTC.

The rearrangement uses TRBV7-2 and TRBJ2-2; D remains ambiguous. Germline lookup yields CDR1 SGHTA and CDR2 FQGNSA. The ends were cut back, 3 bases at V and 7 bases at J, with 3 bases in the middle. The CDR3 sequence is 11 residues long. The CDR3 sequence is CASSFYGELFF. The CDR3 nucleotides read TGTGCCAGCAGCTTTTACGGGGAGCTGTTTTTT. The entire variable domain, with the rest obtained from reference TRBV7-2 and TRBJ2-2, is as follows: GAGVSQSPSNKVTEKGKDVELRCDPISGHTALYWYRQSLGQGLEFLIYFQGNSAPDKSGLPSDRFSAERTGGSVSTLTIQRTQQEDSAVYLCASSFYGELFFGEGSRLTVL.

This rearrangement joins TRBV7-8 to TRBJ2-6; D unresolved. The CDR3 is 15 amino acids. Looked up from germline, CDR1 is SGHVS and CDR2 is FQNEAQ. V was trimmed by 5 bases and J by 1 base, leaving 9 bases between them. The CDR3 sequence: CASSEQDSGANVLTF. DNA for the CDR3: TGTGCCAGCAGCGAGCAGGATTCTGGGGCCAACGTCCTGACTTTC.

The chain links TRBV2 to TRBJ2-7, with D possibly matching TRBD2 (5 bases). Germline CDR1 is SNHLY and CDR2 is FYNNEI. V was trimmed by 3 bases and J by 5 bases, leaving 14 bases between them. The length of the CDR3 is 14 residues. The CDR3 sequence: CASSERADFDEQYF. The CDR3 bases are TGTGCCAGCAGTGAGAGGGCCGACTTTGACGAGCAGTACTTC.

This chain connects TRBV15 to TRBJ2-5, with 14 bases matching TRBD2. Trimming removed 5 bases from V and 3 bases from J; junction bases left unmatched: 5. The length of the CDR3 is 16 residues. Germline V gene sequence: CDR1 LNHNV, CDR2 YYDKDF (reference sequence). This CDR3 is CATSGRLAGGKETQYF. The CDR3 DNA reads as TGTGCCACCAGCGGTCGACTAGCGGGGGGGAAAGAGACCCAGTACTTC.

The V call is TRBV5-1, the J call TRBJ1-3; tentatively, D is TRBD1 (5 bases). CDR3 length equals 14 residues. CDR1 is SGHRS, CDR2 YFSETQ, per germline. V shed 0 bases and J shed 3 bases, with 7 bases lying between them. The CDR3 DNA sequence: TGCGCCAGCAGCTTGGGACAGCTTGGAAACACCATATATTTT. This codes for CASSLGQLGNTIYF.

As to this clone: Other nucleotide sequences in the sample specify the same CDR3. J is TRBJ1-1 and V is TRBV6-1; TRBD1 might be the D (6 bases). V lost 6 bases to trimming and J lost 5 bases, with 16 bases between them. This CDR3 is built from 14 residues. Germline assignment: CDR1 MNHNS and CDR2 SASEGT. The CDR3 DNA reads TGTGCCAGCAGGAGGGGGGGGCTGGGGACTGAAGCTTTCTTT. This encodes CASRRGGLGTEAFF.

The gene calls are TRBV19 and TRBJ1-1; possible D gene TRBD1, 5 bases. Germline lookup yields CDR1 LNHDA and CDR2 SQIVND (reference sequence). This CDR3 is 13 amino acids long. V was cut by 6 bases and J by 6 bases, with 14 bases left in between. DNA for the CDR3: TGTGCCAGTAGACGGGACTTTTACGCTGAAGCTTTCTTT. It yields the protein CASRRDFYAEAFF. The full variable domain, rest sourced from reference TRBV19 and TRBJ1-1, is DGGITQSPKYLFRKEGQNVTLSCEQNLNHDAMYWYRQDPGQGLRLIYYSQIVNDFQKGDIAEGYSVSREKKESFPLTVTSAQKNPTAFYLCASRRDFYAEAFFGQGTRLTVV.

This clone appeared a single time. V is TRBV2 and J is TRBJ1-1; 7 bases are a match to TRBD1. With V trimmed by 6 bases and J by 2 bases, 12 bases remained unmatched. The CDR3 runs to 16 residues. Germline lookup yields CDR1 SNHLY and CDR2 FYNNEI. CDR3 sequence reads: CASRKGARTDNTEAFF. CDR3 coding DNA: TGTGCCAGCAGAAAGGGGGCCCGGACAGATAACACTGAAGCTTTCTTT. The full variable domain, its missing parts supplied by reference TRBV2 and TRBJ1-1, is EPEVTQTPSHQVTQMGQEVILRCVPISNHLYFYWYRQILGQKVEFLVSFYNNEISEKSEIFDDQFSVERPDGSNFTLKIRSTKLEDSAMYFCASRKGARTDNTEAFFGQGTRLTVV.

The chain combines TRBV4-1 with TRBJ1-2, with unresolved D. The CDR3 is 15 residues long. V dropped 0 bases and J dropped 0 bases, with 8 bases sitting between them. Germline CDR1 reads MGHRA; CDR2 reads YSYEKL. In nucleotides, the CDR3 is TGCGCCAGCAGCCAAGAACCAGGCGCTAACTATGGCTACACCTTC. Its translation: CASSQEPGANYGYTF.

The chain combines TRBV5-1 with TRBJ1-1; D call uncertain. The CDR3 is 13 residues long. Germline assignment: CDR1 SGHRS and CDR2 YFSETQ. V was pared by 2 bases and J by 0 bases, with 5 bases between. The CDR3 here is CASSFQMNTEAFF. CDR3 in DNA: TGCGCCAGCAGCTTTCAAATGAACACTGAAGCTTTCTTT. The variable domain in full, with the rest retrieved from reference TRBV5-1 and TRBJ1-1, is KAGVTQTPRYLIKTRGQQVTLSCSPISGHRSVSWYQQTPGQGLQFLFEYFSETQRNKGNFPGRFSGRQFSNSRSEMNVSTLELGDSALYLCASSFQMNTEAFFGQGTRLTVV.